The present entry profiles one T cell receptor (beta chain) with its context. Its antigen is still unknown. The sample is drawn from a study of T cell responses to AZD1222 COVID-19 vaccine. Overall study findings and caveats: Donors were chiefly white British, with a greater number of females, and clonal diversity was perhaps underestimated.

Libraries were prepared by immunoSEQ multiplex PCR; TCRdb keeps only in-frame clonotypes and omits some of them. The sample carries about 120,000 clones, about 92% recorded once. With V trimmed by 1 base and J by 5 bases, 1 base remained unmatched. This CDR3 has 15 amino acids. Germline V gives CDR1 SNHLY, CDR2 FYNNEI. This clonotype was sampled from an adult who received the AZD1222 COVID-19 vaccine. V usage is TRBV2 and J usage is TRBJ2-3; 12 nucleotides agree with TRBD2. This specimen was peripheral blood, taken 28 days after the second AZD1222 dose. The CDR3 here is CASSEGGLAGDTQYF. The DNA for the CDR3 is TGTGCCAGCAGTGAAGGGGGACTAGCGGGAGATACGCAGTATTTT.